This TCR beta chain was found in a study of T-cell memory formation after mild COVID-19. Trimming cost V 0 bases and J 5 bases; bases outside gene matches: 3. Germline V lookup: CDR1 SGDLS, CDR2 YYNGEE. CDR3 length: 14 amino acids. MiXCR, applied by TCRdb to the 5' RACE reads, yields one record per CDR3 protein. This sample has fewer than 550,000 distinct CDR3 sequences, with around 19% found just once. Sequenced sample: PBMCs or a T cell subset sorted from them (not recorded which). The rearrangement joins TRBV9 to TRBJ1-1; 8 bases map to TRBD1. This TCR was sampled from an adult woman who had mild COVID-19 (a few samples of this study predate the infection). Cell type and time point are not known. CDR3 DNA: TGTGCCAGCAGCGTAGCTACAGGGGGGACTGAAGCTTTCTTT. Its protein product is CASSVATGGTEAFF.